Below, 21 T cell receptor beta chains from the same sample are listed, as sequenced in a study of cytomegalovirus exposure and HLA in healthy donors. With 60 Vbeta and 13 Jbeta primers, the PCR was carried out. Libraries were prepared by immunoSEQ multiplex PCR; TCRdb keeps only in-frame clonotypes and omits some of them. The sample comprises roughly 99,000 clones, 76% of which are singletons, and roughly 2% rests with the top ten. Input material: PBMCs. Every receptor here comes from a man aged 18 to 35 in good health and CMV-seronegative.

The chain carries TRBV2 and TRBJ2-7, with D maybe TRBD1 (6 bases). CDR1 and CDR2 from the germline V gene are SNHLY and FYNNEI. With 3 bases removed from V and 6 bases from J, the gap between germline ends came to 15 bases. The length of the CDR3 is 14 residues. The DNA for the CDR3 is TGTGCCAGCAGTGACCCACCGCAGGGGCTCGAGCAGTACTTC. Translation: CASSDPPQGLEQYF.

CDR3 nucleotide sequence: TGTGCCAGCAGTGAACCCCGGGACTATTCCTACAATGAGCAGTTCTTC. This gives the protein CASSEPRDYSYNEQFF. This chain links TRBV2 with TRBJ2-1; TRBD2 agrees at 7 bases. This CDR3 contains 16 residues. Germline V CDR1 and CDR2: SNHLY, FYNNEI. The J segment lost 1 base and the V segment lost 2 bases, leaving 5 bases of the junction unmatched.

This chain uses TRBV6-1 with TRBJ2-5, with 8 bases fitting TRBD2. The DNA end is a closer match to TRBJ2-7, so the J assignment may be wrong. Germline V gives CDR1 MNHNS, CDR2 SASEGT. The CDR3 has 15 residues. CDR3 sequence reads: CASSEATAGGYEQYF. CDR3 bases: TGTGCCAGCAGTGAAGCGACGGCGGGGGGCTACGAGCAGTACTTC.

CDR3 sequence reads: CASLPFTGENTEAFF. The CDR3 nucleotides read TGTGCCAGCCTACCATTTACAGGGGAGAACACTGAAGCTTTCTTT. This sequence joins TRBV5-4 and TRBJ1-1; TRBD1 matches at 7 bases. CDR3 length equals 15 residues. CDR1 SGHNT and CDR2 YYREEE come from the germline V gene (reference sequence). V was pared by 7 bases and J by 1 base, with 10 bases of the junction left unmatched.

This sequence joins TRBV19 and TRBJ2-7; TRBD1 matches 7 bases. V shed 5 bases and J 2 bases; nucleotides not matched to a gene: 9. This CDR3 has 15 amino acids. Germline CDR1 reads LNHDA; CDR2 reads SQIVND (reference sequence). This CDR3 reads CASSLSRGQTYEQYF. The CDR3 DNA is TGTGCCAGTAGTTTGTCCCGGGGACAGACCTACGAGCAGTACTTC.

Only a few counts were recorded for this clone. The rearrangement links TRBV4-3 to TRBJ2-2; the D gene is possibly TRBD2 (6 bases). Germline CDR1 is LGHNA and CDR2 is YSLEER. The V end was cut by 0 bases, the J end by 7 bases, with 9 bases between. The CDR3 has 14 amino acids. The CDR3 sequence is CASSQDLGGGELFF. In DNA form, the CDR3 reads TGCGCCAGCAGCCAAGATCTGGGGGGCGGGGAGCTGTTTTTT.

This sequence joins TRBV5-4 and TRBJ2-2, with 12 bases identical to TRBD2. The CDR3 has 17 amino acids. V trimming: 4 bases; J trimming: 8 bases; junction bases outside the gene matches: 12. Germline values: CDR1 SGHNT, CDR2 YYREEE (reference sequence). The DNA for the CDR3 is TGTGCCAGCAGCCTTTCTAGCGGGGGGGCCTCAGGAGGGGAGCTGTTTTTT. Protein product: CASSLSSGGASGGELFF. Filled out from reference TRBV5-4 and TRBJ2-2, the complete variable domain reads ETGVTQSPTHLIKTRGQQVTLRCSSQSGHNTVSWYQQALGQGPQFIFQYYREEENGRGNFPPRFSGLQFPNYSSELNVNALELDDSALYLCASSLSSGGASGGELFFGEGSRLTVL.

This chain links TRBV10-1 with TRBJ1-5; TRBD1 matches at 11 bases. V was clipped by 6 bases and J by 0 bases; unmatched bases: 7. The CDR3 is 17 residues long. CDR1 and CDR2 from the germline V gene are WNHNN and SYGVQD (reference sequence). The CDR3 loop is CASRRDRGKSSNQPQHF. The CDR3 coding sequence is TGCGCCAGCAGAAGGGACAGGGGGAAAAGTAGCAATCAGCCCCAGCATTTT.

The gene calls are TRBV5-1 and TRBJ2-6; D gene ambiguous. CDR1 is SGHRS and CDR2 is YFSETQ in the germline V gene. V lost 4 bases, J lost 0 bases, and 5 bases lay in between. This CDR3 is built from 14 residues. The CDR3 DNA is TGCGCCAGCAGCCCAAACTCTGGGGCCAACGTCCTGACTTTC. Its translation: CASSPNSGANVLTF.

This clone occurred a few times. The gene calls are TRBV9 and TRBJ2-7; TRBD2 agrees at 10 bases. J was trimmed by 5 bases and V by 0 bases; bases with no gene match: 2. CDR1 is SGDLS, CDR2 YYNGEE, per germline. The CDR3 covers 14 residues. Written as DNA, the CDR3 is TGTGCCAGCAGCGTAGCGAGCGGGGGGGACGAGCAGTACTTC. It is translated as CASSVASGGDEQYF.

The chain couples TRBV11-2 to TRBJ1-2; no clear D. This CDR3 is 14 amino acids long. The V gene lost 2 bases and the J gene lost 6 bases, with 13 bases spanning the gap. Germline-derived CDR1 and CDR2 are SGHAT and FQNNGV. The CDR3 DNA reads as TGTGCCAGCAGCTTATCGGCCCTGGGCAATGGCTACACCTTC. Its translation: CASSLSALGNGYTF.

This chain links TRBV2 with TRBJ1-2; 7 bases agree with TRBD1. Per the germline V gene, CDR1 is SNHLY and CDR2 is FYNNEI. This CDR3 is 15 amino acids long. The junction had 14 bases not matched to a gene; V was cut back by 6 bases and J by 7 bases. The CDR3 region is CASSLLTGTAGGYTF. The CDR3 DNA reads TGTGCCAGCAGCTTGCTAACCGGGACAGCCGGTGGCTACACCTTC.

In this sample, this clone turned up a few times. The chain recombines TRBV19 with TRBJ1-5, with D possibly being TRBD1 (5 bases). Trimming pared 7 bases from V and 6 bases from J, leaving 13 bases between. Germline V gene sequence: CDR1 LNHDA, CDR2 SQIVND (reference sequence). The CDR3 is 13 residues long. The CDR3 reads CASTTTVRQPQHF. The CDR3 DNA is TGTGCCAGTACCACGACAGTTCGTCAGCCCCAGCATTTT.

The V gene is TRBV2, the J gene TRBJ2-1; 9 nucleotides line up with TRBD2. The CDR3 loop spans 14 amino acids. Per germline, CDR1 SNHLY and CDR2 FYNNEI. The trim removed 4 bases at V and 7 bases at J, leaving 5 bases unmatched. Here the CDR3 reads CASSASGGLNEQFF. DNA of the CDR3: TGTGCCAGCAGTGCCAGCGGGGGGTTAAATGAGCAGTTCTTC.

The chain joins TRBV28 to TRBJ1-3, with a tentative D call TRBD1 (6 bases). This CDR3 spans 15 amino acids. Germline CDR1 is MDHEN and CDR2 is SYDVKM. Trimming shortened V by 6 bases and J by 4 bases, and 16 bases separated the two germline ends. CDR3: CASSYRDRSGNTIYF. The CDR3 DNA reads as TGTGCCAGCAGCTACAGGGACCGTTCAGGAAACACCATATATTTT.

In its sample, this clone was seen once. V gene TRBV10-3 combines with J gene TRBJ2-3; 10 bases are shared with TRBD2. From germline, CDR1 is ENHRY and CDR2 SYGVKD. The CDR3 runs to 15 residues. V dropped 8 bases and J dropped 3; count of bases not matched to a gene: 8. The CDR3 sequence is CAISGSGGSTDTQYF. CDR3 nucleotide sequence: TGTGCCATCTCGGGTAGCGGGGGGTCTACAGATACGCAGTATTTT.

This clone was seen a few times. V usage is TRBV27 and J usage is TRBJ2-1; TRBD1 agrees at 7 bases. Germline CDR1 and CDR2: MNHEY and SMNVEV (reference sequence). V trimming: 8 bases; J trimming: 5 bases; junction bases outside the gene matches: 3. The length of the CDR3 is 12 residues. The chain's CDR3 is CASGTDNNEQFF. The CDR3 DNA reads TGTGCCAGCGGGACAGACAACAATGAGCAGTTCTTC.

In the case of this clone: One end of the junction does not line up with germline, which may come from a read error. DNA for the CDR3: TGTGCCACCAGCAACCTCAGGACAGGCTACAATCGGCCCCAGCATTTT. Protein product: CATSNLRTGYNRPQHF. J is TRBJ1-5 and V is TRBV15; 7 bases line up with TRBD1. Germline assignment: CDR1 LNHNV and CDR2 YYDKDF (reference sequence). This CDR3 has 16 residues.

The V and J genes are TRBV4-2 and TRBJ2-3; TRBD2 aligns across 10 bases. V was clipped by 4 bases and J by 3 bases; unmatched bases: 19. CDR3 length: 20 residues. The V gene's germline CDR1 is LGHNA and CDR2 YNFKEQ. CDR3 loop: CASSPHVSAQRGGWTDTQYF. The CDR3 DNA reads as TGTGCCAGCAGCCCCCACGTCTCCGCCCAGCGGGGGGGGTGGACAGATACGCAGTATTTT.

The chain has TRBV29-1 and TRBJ2-7; TRBD1 matches at 7 bases. Germline CDR1 reads SQVTM; CDR2 reads ANQGSEA. This CDR3 contains 14 residues. After removal of 4 bases from V and 6 bases from J, the junction contained 12 bases not matched to a gene. The CDR3 is CSVGATGDFGEQYF. CDR3 nucleotides: TGCAGCGTTGGGGCAACAGGGGATTTTGGCGAGCAGTACTTC.

On this clone itself: The junction shows a germline mismatch at one end, possibly a read error. V is TRBV7-2 and J is TRBJ2-5, with a possible D match to TRBD1 (5 bases). Germline CDR1 SGHTA, CDR2 FQGNSA. The CDR3 has 12 amino acids. CDR3 protein: CASSSSGAKRDF. The CDR3 region has the DNA TGTGCCAGCAGCTCCAGTGGGGCAAAACGGGACTTC.